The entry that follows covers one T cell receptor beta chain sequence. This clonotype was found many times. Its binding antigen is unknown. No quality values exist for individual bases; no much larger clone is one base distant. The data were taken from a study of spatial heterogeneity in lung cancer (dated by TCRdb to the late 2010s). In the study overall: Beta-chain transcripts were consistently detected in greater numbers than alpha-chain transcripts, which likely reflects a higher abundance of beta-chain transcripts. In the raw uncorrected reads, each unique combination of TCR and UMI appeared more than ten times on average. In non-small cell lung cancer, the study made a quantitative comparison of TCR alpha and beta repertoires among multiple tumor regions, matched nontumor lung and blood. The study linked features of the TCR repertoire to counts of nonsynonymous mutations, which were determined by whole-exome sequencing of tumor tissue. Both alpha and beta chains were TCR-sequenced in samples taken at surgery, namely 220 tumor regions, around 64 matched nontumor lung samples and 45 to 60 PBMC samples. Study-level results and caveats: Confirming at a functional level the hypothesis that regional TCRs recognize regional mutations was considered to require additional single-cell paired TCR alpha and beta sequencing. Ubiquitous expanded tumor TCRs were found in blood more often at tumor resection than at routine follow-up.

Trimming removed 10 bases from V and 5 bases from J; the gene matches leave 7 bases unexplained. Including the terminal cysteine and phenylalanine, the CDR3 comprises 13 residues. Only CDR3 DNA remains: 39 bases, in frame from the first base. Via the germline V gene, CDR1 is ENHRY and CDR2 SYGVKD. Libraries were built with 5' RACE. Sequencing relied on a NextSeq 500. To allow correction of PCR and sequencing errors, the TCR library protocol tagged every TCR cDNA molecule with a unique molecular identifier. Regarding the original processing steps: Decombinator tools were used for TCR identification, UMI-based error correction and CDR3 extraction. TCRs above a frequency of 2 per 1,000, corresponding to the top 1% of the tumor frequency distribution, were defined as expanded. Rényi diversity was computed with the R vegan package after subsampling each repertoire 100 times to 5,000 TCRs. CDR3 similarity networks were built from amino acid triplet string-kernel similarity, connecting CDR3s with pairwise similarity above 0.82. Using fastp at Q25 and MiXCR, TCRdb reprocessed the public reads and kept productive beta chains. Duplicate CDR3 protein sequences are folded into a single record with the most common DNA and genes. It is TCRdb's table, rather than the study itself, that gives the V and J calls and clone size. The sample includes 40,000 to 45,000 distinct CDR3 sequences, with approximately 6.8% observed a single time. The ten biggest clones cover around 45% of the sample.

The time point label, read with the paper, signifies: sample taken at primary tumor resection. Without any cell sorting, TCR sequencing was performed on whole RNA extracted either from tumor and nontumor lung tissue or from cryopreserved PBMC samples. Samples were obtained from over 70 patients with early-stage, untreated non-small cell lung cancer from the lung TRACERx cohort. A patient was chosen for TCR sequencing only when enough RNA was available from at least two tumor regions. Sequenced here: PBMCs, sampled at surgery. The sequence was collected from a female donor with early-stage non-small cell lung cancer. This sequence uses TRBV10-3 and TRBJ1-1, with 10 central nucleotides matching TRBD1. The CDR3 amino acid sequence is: CATATGGRTEAFF. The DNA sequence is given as TGTGCCACGGCGACAGGGGGCAGGACTGAAGCTTTCTTT.